This T cell receptor beta chain is drawn from a study of PD-1 blockade in classical Hodgkin lymphoma. Relapse after autologous stem cell transplantation occurred in every patient, and brentuximab vedotin exposure varied. A word on this clone: The antigen is unknown.

Trimming at V came to 2 bases and at J to 5 bases, leaving 7 bases not matched to a gene. CDR1 SGHDT and CDR2 YYEEEE come from the germline V gene. This CDR3 has 15 amino acids. Study findings and constraints: Significantly greater TCR diversity emerged by C4D1 in CD4+ cells but not CD8+ cells. Healthy donors reportedly exceeded newly diagnosed patients in baseline TCR diversity.

Using immunoSEQ multiplex PCR, the repertoire was profiled, and TCRdb retains in-frame clones only, with some absent. The sample includes more than 140,000 clones, 78% of them seen just once. The chain employs TRBV5-6 and TRBJ2-7; 10 bases map to TRBD2. The starting material was peripheral blood mononuclear cells (PBMCs), obtained before the second cycle of nivolumab. This clonotype was obtained from a human donor with classical Hodgkin lymphoma. The DNA of the CDR3 is TGTGCCAGCAGCTTAGGGTCTAGCGGGAGAGACGAGCAGTACTTC. This gives the protein CASSLGSSGRDEQYF.